The 32 T cell receptor beta chains in this list originate from one sample, sequenced in a study of blood T cell repertoires in COVID-19. Method: immunoSEQ multiplex PCR; TCRdb's copy keeps in-frame clones and lacks some. The sample holds under 80,000 clones, around 77% seen once. Sequences were obtained from peripheral blood. The receptors derive from a man older than 75 with active or convalescent COVID-19.

This clone was picked up one time. The chain combines TRBV19 with TRBJ2-3; a possible D gene is TRBD2 (6 bases). Per germline, CDR1 LNHDA and CDR2 SQIVND (reference sequence). The CDR3 is 17 amino acids. The ends were cut back, 1 base at V and 6 bases at J, with 20 bases in the middle. CDR3 sequence (DNA): TGTGCCAGTAGTATAGGGCCGGGACTTGCCTTTCCGGATACGCAGTATTTT. Protein: CASSIGPGLAFPDTQYF.

The chain is built from TRBV4-3 and TRBJ1-1; D is undetermined. From germline, CDR1 is LGHNA and CDR2 YSLEER. Trimming took off 1 base at V and 8 bases at J, with 11 bases between the two ends. This CDR3 comprises 13 residues. CDR3 loop: CASSQGGTAEAFF. CDR3 DNA: TGCGCCAGCAGCCAAGGTGGCACAGCCGAAGCTTTCTTT.

This clone was counted a few times. This chain uses TRBV10-3 with TRBJ1-2; a weak D match, TRBD1 (5 bases). V dropped 3 bases and J dropped 5 bases, with 13 bases sitting between them. Germline assignment: CDR1 ENHRY and CDR2 SYGVKD. The CDR3 has 14 residues. DNA of the CDR3: TGTGCCATCAGTGATGGGGGGTATCCTTATGGCTACACCTTC. This translates into CAISDGGYPYGYTF.

The V gene is TRBV7-9, the J gene TRBJ1-5; D remains unclear. Trimming took 7 bases from V and 1 from J, leaving 11 bases between them. CDR1 and CDR2 from the germline V gene are SEHNR and FQNEAQ (reference sequence). CDR3 size: 14 residues. DNA of the CDR3: TGTGCCAGCAATCCGGCGGGGAGCAATCAGCCCCAGCATTTT. Its protein is CASNPAGSNQPQHF.

In this sample, this clone turned up a few times. The CDR3 sequence is CSGTVAYNEQFF. DNA of the CDR3: TGCAGCGGGACAGTAGCTTACAATGAGCAGTTCTTC. The chain couples TRBV29-1 to TRBJ2-1; D possibly corresponds to TRBD1 (6 bases). CDR1 is SQVTM and CDR2 is ANQGSEA in the germline V gene. The CDR3 consists of 12 residues. V was pared by 7 bases and J by 4 bases, with 11 bases between.

A note on this clone: Relative to the germline gene, one junction end is altered; a read error may explain this. V and J are TRBV5-5 and TRBJ2-7, with 9 bases fitting TRBD1. The CDR3 contains 19 residues. The germline V gene has CDR1 SGHKS and CDR2 YYEKEE (reference sequence). The CDR3 coding sequence is TGTGCCAGCATGGGGGCCCCGCTTGGATGGGGACAGGGCTCCGACGAGCAGTACTTC. This codes for CASMGAPLGWGQGSDEQYF.

This chain's CDR3 is CASSPNRGSPGNTIYF. The CDR3 nucleotides are TGTGCCAGTAGTCCCAACAGGGGTTCACCGGGAAACACCATATATTTT. The gene calls are TRBV19 and TRBJ1-3, with TRBD1 identical over 7 bases. Germline V CDR1 and CDR2: LNHDA, SQIVND (reference sequence). The CDR3 contains 16 residues. Losses at the gene ends were 5 bases for V and 4 bases for J; bases not matched to a gene: 11.

This clone was counted between two and nine times. Other DNA sequences from this sample encode an identical CDR3 as well. This rearrangement joins TRBV5-6 to TRBJ1-2; a weak D match, TRBD1 (6 bases). V was pared by 2 bases and J by 4 bases, with 12 bases between. This CDR3 contains 14 residues. The V gene's germline CDR1 is SGHDT and CDR2 YYEEEE. CDR3 region: CASSLTGLGYGYTF. In nucleotides, the CDR3 is TGTGCCAGCAGCTTAACAGGGCTAGGCTATGGCTACACCTTC.

The sample holds a few counts of this clone. V is TRBV7-9 and J is TRBJ1-5; D is uncertain. V was trimmed by 5 bases and J by 5 bases, leaving 10 bases between them. The CDR3 is 13 amino acids. Germline V gives CDR1 SEHNR, CDR2 FQNEAQ (reference sequence). CDR3 DNA: TGTGCCAGCAGCCCGGACGGGGATCAGCCCCAGCATTTT. It codes for CASSPDGDQPQHF.

The rearrangement links TRBV10-1 to TRBJ2-3; tentatively, D is TRBD2 (5 bases). Looked up from germline, CDR1 is WNHNN and CDR2 is SYGVQD (reference sequence). The CDR3 extends over 14 amino acids. Trimming left V 8 bases short and J 2 bases short, with 14 bases between. The CDR3 nucleotides are TGCGCCAGCTCGAGGAGGACGATCACAGATACGCAGTATTTT. Residues: CASSRRTITDTQYF.

DNA of the CDR3: TGTGCCAGCAGTCCACGGCGGGGGTCCGGCTACACCTTC. This translates into CASSPRRGSGYTF. V usage is TRBV6-2 or TRBV6-3 and J usage is TRBJ1-2, with D perhaps matching TRBD1 (5 bases). Trimming took off 5 bases at V and 8 bases at J, with 15 bases between the two ends. The CDR3 has 13 amino acids. CDR1 is MNHEY and CDR2 is SVGEGT in the germline V gene.

This chain connects TRBV19 to TRBJ1-5, with D perhaps TRBD1 (5 bases). In germline, CDR1 is LNHDA, CDR2 SQIVND (reference sequence). The CDR3 runs to 14 residues. V was clipped by 3 bases and J by 7 bases, with 13 bases between them. The CDR3 DNA follows: TGTGCCAGTAGTATGGGCGGGGAGGGGCAGCCCCAGCATTTT. Translated, it gives CASSMGGEGQPQHF.

The CDR3: CAGWGQGVGTEAFF. The DNA for the CDR3 is TGTGCCGGATGGGGACAGGGGGTGGGCACTGAAGCTTTCTTT. The rearrangement uses TRBV30 and TRBJ1-1; the match to TRBD1 covers 11 bases. In germline, CDR1 is GTSNPN, CDR2 SVGIG (reference sequence). With V trimmed by 8 bases and J by 4 bases, 9 bases remained unmatched. This CDR3 has 14 amino acids.

V is TRBV7-9 and J is TRBJ2-7; no clear D gene. Looked up from germline, CDR1 is SEHNR and CDR2 is FQNEAQ (reference sequence). Trimming took off 2 bases at V and 2 bases at J, with 13 bases between the two ends. This CDR3 comprises 15 residues. The CDR3 DNA is TGTGCCAGCAGCTTAAGCACAGCCTTTGCCTACGAGCAGTACTTC. Translating gives CASSLSTAFAYEQYF.

This clone was picked up a small number of times. In DNA form, the CDR3 reads TGTGCCAGCAGCTACTGGACTGTAGATTATGGCTACACCTTC. Translating it yields CASSYWTVDYGYTF. The chain employs TRBV7-9 and TRBJ1-2, with D unresolved. V was trimmed by 4 bases and J by 5 bases, leaving 14 bases between them. Germline loops: CDR1 SEHNR, CDR2 FQNEAQ (reference sequence). The length of the CDR3 is 14 residues.

By sample share, this clone is medium-sized. J is TRBJ1-5 and V is TRBV5-5, with a tentative D call TRBD1 (6 bases). Germline CDR1 SGHKS, CDR2 YYEKEE (reference sequence). The V end was cut by 2 bases, the J end by 1 base, with 16 bases between. The CDR3 spans 17 residues. The CDR3 sequence is CASSLYNTGSSNQPQHF. The DNA for the CDR3 is TGTGCCAGCAGCTTATACAACACAGGGAGCAGCAATCAGCCCCAGCATTTT. Variable domain in full (rest from reference TRBV5-5 and TRBJ1-5): DAGVTQSPTHLIKTRGQQVTLRCSPISGHKSVSWYQQVLGQGPQFIFQYYEKEERGRGNFPDRFSARQFPNYSSELNVNALLLGDSALYLCASSLYNTGSSNQPQHFGDGTRLSIL.

The sample holds a few counts of this clone. The genes are TRBV19 and TRBJ2-5; 8 positions match TRBD1. Per germline, CDR1 LNHDA and CDR2 SQIVND (reference sequence). V was clipped by 6 bases and J by 3 bases; unmatched bases: 6. The length of the CDR3 is 14 residues. DNA of the CDR3: TGTGCCAGTAGCGCAGGGGGCCTTGAAGAGACCCAGTACTTC. Its protein is CASSAGGLEETQYF.

The genes are TRBV14 and TRBJ2-7; D may be TRBD2 (5 bases). CDR1 is SGHDN, CDR2 FVKESK, per germline. The V end lost 7 bases, the J end lost 3 bases, and 16 bases lay between the germline ends. This CDR3 has 14 residues. The CDR3: CASNKVGEIYEQYF. Here the CDR3 DNA reads TGTGCCAGCAACAAAGTCGGGGAGATCTACGAGCAGTACTTC.

The CDR3 spells CASSFLAGVEKELFF. CDR3 sequence (DNA): TGTGCCAGCAGCTTCCTAGCAGGCGTGGAGAAGGAGCTGTTTTTT. The chain couples TRBV5-5 to TRBJ2-2; tentatively, D is TRBD2 (5 bases). The CDR3 consists of 15 residues. Germline values: CDR1 SGHKS, CDR2 YYEKEE (reference sequence). Deletions cut 2 bases from V and 10 bases from J, with 18 bases between.

The chain is built from TRBV5-1 and TRBJ1-1; tentative D call: TRBD1 (5 bases). This CDR3 is built from 15 residues. Trimming shortened V by 2 bases and J by 5 bases, and 16 bases separated the two germline ends. Germline CDR1 SGHRS, CDR2 YFSETQ. The CDR3 nucleotides are TGCGCCAGCAGCTTCACCTCACCCGGACATACTGAAGCTTTCTTT. It encodes CASSFTSPGHTEAFF.

The V call is TRBV2, the J call TRBJ2-5; possible D gene TRBD2, 5 bases. This CDR3 is 14 amino acids long. V gave up 6 bases and J gave up 5 bases, with 16 bases separating them. Per the germline V gene, CDR1 is SNHLY and CDR2 is FYNNEI. This CDR3 is CASRASSNEETQYF. CDR3 nucleotides: TGTGCCAGCAGGGCTAGCTCCAATGAGGAGACCCAGTACTTC. Drawing the rest from reference TRBV2 and TRBJ2-5, the complete variable domain is EPEVTQTPSHQVTQMGQEVILRCVPISNHLYFYWYRQILGQKVEFLVSFYNNEISEKSEIFDDQFSVERPDGSNFTLKIRSTKLEDSAMYFCASRASSNEETQYFGPGTRLLVL.

The chain carries TRBV9 and TRBJ2-5; D call uncertain. This CDR3 is 13 amino acids long. V shed 0 bases and J shed 2 bases, with 5 bases lying between them. CDR1 and CDR2 (germline): SGDLS, YYNGEE. The CDR3 nucleotides are TGTGCCAGCAGCGTAGAACAGCAAGAGACCCAGTACTTC. This sequence encodes CASSVEQQETQYF.

J is TRBJ1-3 and V is TRBV9; 7 bases are shared with TRBD1. Germline V gives CDR1 SGDLS, CDR2 YYNGEE. V lost 2 bases and J lost 4; bases outside the gene matches: 12. The CDR3 extends over 17 amino acids. The chain's CDR3 is CASSVTGNQLGGNTIYF. The CDR3 DNA follows: TGTGCCAGCAGCGTGACAGGGAACCAATTGGGAGGAAACACCATATATTTT.

V and J are TRBV5-5 and TRBJ2-7; 10 bases line up with TRBD1. J was trimmed by 7 bases and V by 2 bases; bases with no gene match: 12. Germline assignment: CDR1 SGHKS and CDR2 YYEKEE (reference sequence). The CDR3 is 16 amino acids. The CDR3 sequence is CASSFNIGTGDREQYF. CDR3 DNA sequence: TGTGCCAGCAGCTTCAATATTGGGACAGGGGATAGGGAGCAGTACTTC.

V and J are TRBV5-1 and TRBJ2-5; a weak D match, TRBD2 (5 bases). This CDR3 has 14 amino acids. In germline, CDR1 is SGHRS, CDR2 YFSETQ. Trimming removed 5 bases at V and 4 bases at J, with 15 bases between. CDR3 in amino acids: CASSLGFSAETQYF. In DNA form, the CDR3 reads TGCGCCAGCAGTCTAGGGTTTAGCGCAGAGACCCAGTACTTC.

This chain joins TRBV11-3 and TRBJ2-1, with TRBD1 matching over 9 bases. With V trimmed by 0 bases and J by 6 bases, 6 bases remained unmatched. The CDR3 extends over 16 amino acids. Germline assignment: CDR1 SGHNT and CDR2 YENEEA. For the CDR3, the DNA is TGTGCCAGCAGCTTAGACCCCGGGACAGGGCCCAATGAGCAGTTCTTC. Residues: CASSLDPGTGPNEQFF.

CDR3 in amino acids: CSASRTGELFF. CDR3 DNA sequence: TGCAGTGCTAGTCGCACCGGGGAGCTGTTTTTT. This chain links TRBV20-1 with TRBJ2-2; D ambiguous. CDR3 size: 11 residues. Per the germline V gene, CDR1 is DFQATT and CDR2 is SNEGSKA (reference sequence). Trimming left V 3 bases short and J 4 bases short, with 3 bases between.

This clone was seen only a few times. V usage is TRBV3-1 (or the pseudogene TRBV3-2) and J usage is TRBJ1-5, with D tentatively TRBD1 (5 bases). CDR1 LGHDT and CDR2 YNNKEL come from the germline V gene (reference sequence). The CDR3 sequence is 15 residues long. The V and J ends lost 0 bases and 5 bases respectively, with 11 bases between them. The CDR3 region is CASSQDIGRDQPQHF. In nucleotides, the CDR3 is TGTGCCAGCAGCCAAGATATAGGCAGGGATCAGCCCCAGCATTTT.

J is TRBJ2-1 and V is TRBV7-2; D unresolved. The CDR3 is made up of 15 amino acids. The germline gives CDR1 SGHTA, CDR2 FQGNSA. V was cut by 1 base and J by 5 bases, with 12 bases left in between. The CDR3 here is CASSLDGYLNNEQFF. Written as DNA, the CDR3 is TGTGCCAGCAGCTTAGACGGTTACCTAAACAATGAGCAGTTCTTC.

V and J are TRBV19 and TRBJ2-2, with D perhaps matching TRBD1 (6 bases). Trimming pared 5 bases from V and 4 bases from J, leaving 17 bases between. From germline, CDR1 is LNHDA and CDR2 SQIVND (reference sequence). The CDR3 has 16 amino acids. This chain's CDR3 is CASSSPQGSGTGELFF. The CDR3 region has the DNA TGTGCCAGTAGTTCCCCCCAGGGGTCGGGCACCGGGGAGCTGTTTTTT.

This clone was picked up one time. In nucleotides, the CDR3 is TGTGCCTGGAGTAGGGGACACCTGAACACTGAAGCTTTCTTT. Translating it yields CAWSRGHLNTEAFF. This rearrangement joins TRBV30 to TRBJ1-1, with D tentatively TRBD1 (6 bases). The V gene lost 2 bases and the J gene lost 0 bases, with 10 bases spanning the gap. Germline CDR1 reads GTSNPN; CDR2 reads SVGIG (reference sequence). This CDR3 comprises 14 residues.

The chain has TRBV29-1 and TRBJ2-6; 9 nucleotides agree with TRBD1. Trimming removed 5 bases from V and 0 bases from J; junction bases left unmatched: 5. Germline CDR1 is SQVTM and CDR2 is ANQGSEA. This CDR3 has 16 amino acids. CDR3 DNA: TGCAGCGTTTCAACGACAGGGGGCTCTGGGGCCAACGTCCTGACTTTC. It codes for CSVSTTGGSGANVLTF.